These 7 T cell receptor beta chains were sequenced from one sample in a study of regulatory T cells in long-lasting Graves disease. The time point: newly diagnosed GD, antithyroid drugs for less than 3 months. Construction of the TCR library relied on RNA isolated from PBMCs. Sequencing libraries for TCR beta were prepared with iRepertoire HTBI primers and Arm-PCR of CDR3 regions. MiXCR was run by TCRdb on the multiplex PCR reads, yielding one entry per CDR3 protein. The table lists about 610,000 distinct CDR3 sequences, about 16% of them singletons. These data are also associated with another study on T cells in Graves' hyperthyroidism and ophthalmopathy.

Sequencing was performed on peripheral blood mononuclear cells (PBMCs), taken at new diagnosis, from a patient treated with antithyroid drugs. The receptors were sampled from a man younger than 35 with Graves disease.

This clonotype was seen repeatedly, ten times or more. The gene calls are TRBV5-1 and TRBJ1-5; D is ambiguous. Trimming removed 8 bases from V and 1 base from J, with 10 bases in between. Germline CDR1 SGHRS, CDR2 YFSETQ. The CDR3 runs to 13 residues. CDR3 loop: CARIPASNQPQHF. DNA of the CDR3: TGCGCCAGGATCCCAGCCAGCAATCAGCCCCAGCATTTT.

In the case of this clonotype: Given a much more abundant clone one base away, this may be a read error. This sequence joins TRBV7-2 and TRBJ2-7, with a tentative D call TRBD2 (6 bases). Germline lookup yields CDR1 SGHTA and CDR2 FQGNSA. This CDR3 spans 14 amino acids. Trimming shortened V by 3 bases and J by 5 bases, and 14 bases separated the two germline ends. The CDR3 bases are TGTGCCAGCAGCTTTAGAGGAGGGGTCCACGAGCAGTACTTC. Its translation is CASSFRGGVHEQYF. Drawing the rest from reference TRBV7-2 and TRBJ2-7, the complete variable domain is GAGVSQSPSNKVTEKGKDVELRCDPISGHTALYWYRQSLGQGLEFLIYFQGNSAPDKSGLPSDRFSAERTGGSVSTLTIQRTQQEDSAVYLCASSFRGGVHEQYFGPGTRLTVT.

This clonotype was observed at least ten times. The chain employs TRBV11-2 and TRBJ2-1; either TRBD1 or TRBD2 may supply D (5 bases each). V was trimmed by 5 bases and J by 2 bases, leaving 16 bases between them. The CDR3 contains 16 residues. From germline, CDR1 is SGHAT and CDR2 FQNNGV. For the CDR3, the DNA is TGTGCCAGCAGCACCTTGAGGGGAGATACCTACAATGAGCAGTTCTTC. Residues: CASSTLRGDTYNEQFF.

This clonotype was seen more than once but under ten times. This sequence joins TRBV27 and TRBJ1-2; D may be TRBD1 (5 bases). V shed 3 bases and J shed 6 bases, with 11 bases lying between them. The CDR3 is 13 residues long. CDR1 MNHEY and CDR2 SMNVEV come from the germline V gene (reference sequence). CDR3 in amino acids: CASSFRERDGYTF. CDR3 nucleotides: TGTGCCAGCAGTTTCAGGGAGCGGGATGGCTACACCTTC.

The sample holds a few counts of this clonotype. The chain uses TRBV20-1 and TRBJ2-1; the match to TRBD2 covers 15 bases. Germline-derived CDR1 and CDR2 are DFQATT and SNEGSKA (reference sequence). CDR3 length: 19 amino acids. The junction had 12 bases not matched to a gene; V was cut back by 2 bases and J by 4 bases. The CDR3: CSARSGGPGTSGGYNEQFF. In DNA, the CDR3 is TGCAGTGCTAGATCGGGAGGGCCTGGGACTAGCGGGGGGTACAATGAGCAGTTCTTC.

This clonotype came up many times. The CDR3 sequence: CASSPRQGRHGYTF. For the CDR3, the DNA is TGTGCCAGCAGTCCGCGACAGGGGCGTCATGGCTACACCTTC. V and J are TRBV12-3 or TRBV12-4 and TRBJ1-2; TRBD1 agrees at 8 bases. The CDR3 spans 14 residues. The V gene end was trimmed by 5 bases and the J gene end by 6 bases; junction bases not matched to a gene: 8.

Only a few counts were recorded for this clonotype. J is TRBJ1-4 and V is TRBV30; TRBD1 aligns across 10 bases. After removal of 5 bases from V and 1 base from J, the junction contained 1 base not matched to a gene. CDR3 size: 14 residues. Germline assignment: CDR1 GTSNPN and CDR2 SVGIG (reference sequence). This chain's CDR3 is CAWDRGLTNEKLFF. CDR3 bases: TGTGCCTGGGACAGGGGGCTAACTAATGAAAAACTGTTTTTT.